The rows below give T cell receptor beta chains drawn from one sample of a study of blood T cell repertoires in COVID-19. The method was immunoSEQ multiplex PCR; TCRdb's version includes in-frame clones alone and lacks a portion of them. The sample has 200,000 or so clones, around 81% seen once; the top ten hold approximately 3%. Sequenced: peripheral blood. Receptors were obtained from a woman in her 30s who had recovered from COVID-19. Both conserved end residues are part of each CDR3. D genes are given only for firm matches. Some rows mark clone size as missing; the rest say once, few, many or name a class of expanded clone.

>TRBV11-3|once|TRBJ2-1|TRBD2
CASSFKREEQFF
TGTGCCAGCAGCTTCAAGCGGGAGGAGCAGTTCTTC
>TRBV3-1/TRBV3-2|.|TRBJ2-2|TRBD2
CASSPSSTSGRAWANTGELFF
TGTGCCAGCAGCCCCAGCTCGACTAGCGGGAGGGCCTGGGCGAACACCGGGGAGCTGTTTTTT
>TRBV24-1|.|TRBJ2-2|.
CATSDISEASGELFF
TGTGCCACCAGTGATATTTCTGAGGCGAGCGGGGAGCTGTTTTTT
>TRBV19|.|TRBJ1-4|TRBD1
CASSIGAGGVFAAF
TGTGCCAGTAGTATAGGGGCAGGGGGTGTTTTCGCCGCTTTT
>TRBV7-3|.|TRBJ2-3|TRBD2
CASSLLAGGGPPTDTQYF
TGTGCCAGCAGCTTACTAGCGGGAGGAGGGCCACCCACAGATACGCAGTATTTT
>TRBV27|.|TRBJ1-4|.
CASSGPQRREHEKLFF
TGTGCCAGCAGTGGCCCCCAGCGCAGGGAACATGAAAAACTGTTTTTT
>TRBV9|few|TRBJ2-2|.
CASSVLSETGELFF
TGTGCCAGCAGCGTCCTTAGCGAAACCGGGGAGCTGTTTTTT
>TRBV7-9|.|TRBJ2-1|TRBD2
CASSLGGGTSDSYNEQFF
TGTGCCAGCAGCTTAGGTGGTGGGACTAGCGACTCCTACAATGAGCAGTTCTTC
>TRBV19|.|TRBJ1-1|.
CASSMTAGKNTEAFF
TGTGCCAGTAGTATGACGGCGGGCAAGAACACTGAAGCTTTCTTT
>TRBV27|.|TRBJ1-1|.
CASSLITGMNTEAFF
TGTGCCAGCAGCCTCATAACAGGCATGAACACTGAAGCTTTCTTT
>TRBV5-4|.|TRBJ2-3|.
CASSLGIAASTDTQYF
TGTGCCAGCAGCTTGGGGATAGCAGCAAGCACAGATACGCAGTATTTT
>TRBV28|.|TRBJ1-1|TRBD1
CASSLPGQGRVTEAFF
TGTGCCAGCAGTTTACCCGGACAGGGGAGAGTGACTGAAGCTTTCTTT
>TRBV5-3|.|TRBJ2-2|.
CARSSPGIYTGELFF
TGTGCCAGAAGCTCCCCAGGGATATACACCGGGGAGCTGTTTTTT
>TRBV5-8|.|TRBJ2-1|TRBD2
CANVKREGFLDRSYNEQFF
TGTGCCAACGTAAAGCGGGAGGGCTTTTTGGACCGCTCCTACAATGAGCAGTTCTTC
>TRBV4-2|few|TRBJ1-6|.
CASSQDGGPGSTSPLHF
TGTGCCAGCAGCCAAGATGGAGGGCCAGGGAGTACTTCACCCCTCCACTTT
>TRBV30|.|TRBJ1-3|TRBD1
CASDRAGNTIYF
TGTGCCTCAGACAGGGCTGGAAACACCATATATTTT
>TRBV27|.|TRBJ1-5|.
CASSMDSGQPQHF
TGTGCCAGCAGTATGGACAGCGGTCAGCCCCAGCATTTT
>TRBV9|.|TRBJ2-3|TRBD2
CASSVDGRAQYF
TGTGCCAGCAGCGTGGACGGGAGGGCGCAGTATTTT
>TRBV7-3|.|TRBJ1-5|TRBD1
CASSLTGQGGQPQHF
TGTGCCAGCAGCTTAACGGGACAGGGGGGTCAGCCCCAGCATTTT
>TRBV19|.|TRBJ2-3|TRBD2
CASKSGGLAGGMGTDTQYF
TGTGCCAGTAAAAGTGGAGGACTAGCGGGAGGGATGGGCACAGATACGCAGTATTTT
>TRBV28|.|TRBJ2-1|.
CASSLGAKGSRKYNEQFF
TGTGCCAGCAGTTTAGGGGCAAAGGGTAGTCGGAAGTACAATGAGCAGTTCTTC
>TRBV7-6|.|TRBJ2-5|TRBD1
CASSDRPDRGLGETQYF
TGTGCCAGCAGCGACCGCCCAGACAGGGGGCTTGGAGAGACCCAGTACTTC
>TRBV6-1|.|TRBJ1-1|.
CASSETRVPEAFF
TGTGCCAGCAGTGAAACCAGGGTTCCTGAAGCTTTCTTT
>TRBV6-5|.|TRBJ2-3|.
CASSLGTRTTDTQYF
TGTGCCAGCAGCCTCGGGACTCGTACTACAGATACGCAGTATTTT
>TRBV6-5|few|TRBJ2-7|.
CASSYERLSYEQYF
TGTGCCAGCAGTTACGAGAGACTGTCCTACGAGCAGTACTTC
>TRBV9|.|TRBJ2-7|TRBD2
CASSLGLAGYEQYF
TGTGCCAGCAGCTTAGGACTAGCGGGCTACGAGCAGTACTTC
>TRBV6-2/TRBV6-3|few|TRBJ1-5|TRBD1
CASSFRDRSYQPQHF
TGTGCCAGCAGTTTCCGGGACAGGTCATATCAGCCCCAGCATTTT
>TRBV5-4|.|TRBJ2-4|.
CASSHMDSLAKNIQYF
TGTGCCAGCAGCCATATGGACAGCTTAGCCAAAAACATTCAGTACTTC
>TRBV6-6|.|TRBJ2-5|.
CASSSGVETQYF
TGTGCCAGCAGTTCGGGGGTAGAGACCCAGTACTTC
>TRBV6-5|.|TRBJ2-1|.
CASSYSSGFHNEQFF
TGTGCCAGCAGTTACTCGTCGGGTTTCCACAATGAGCAGTTCTTC
>TRBV27|.|TRBJ2-7|.
CASRGAGYEQYF
TGTGCCAGCAGAGGAGCGGGCTACGAGCAGTACTTC
>TRBV30|.|TRBJ2-3|.
CAWSPGNPSTDTQYF
TGTGCCTGGAGTCCGGGTAATCCTAGCACAGATACGCAGTATTTT
>TRBV7-2|.|TRBJ2-2|TRBD1
CASSLSPGGAANTGELFF
TGTGCCAGCAGCTTAAGTCCAGGGGGAGCTGCGAACACCGGGGAGCTGTTTTTT
>TRBV9|.|TRBJ2-1|TRBD1
CASSAQGEPYNEQFF
TGTGCCAGCAGCGCGCAGGGGGAACCCTACAATGAGCAGTTCTTC
>TRBV12-5|.|TRBJ1-5|.
CASGLQGADQPQHF
TGTGCTAGTGGTTTGCAGGGTGCCGATCAGCCCCAGCATTTT
>TRBV2|once|TRBJ1-5|.
CASSEFTRSNQPQHF
TGTGCCAGCAGTGAATTTACGAGGAGCAATCAGCCCCAGCATTTT
>TRBV5-4|.|TRBJ2-1|.
CASSLDQARNEQFF
TGTGCCAGCAGCTTGGACCAAGCACGGAATGAGCAGTTCTTC
>TRBV14|.|TRBJ1-2|.
CASSPTQGGEANYGYTF
TGTGCCAGCAGCCCTACCCAAGGTGGAGAGGCAAACTATGGCTACACCTTC
>TRBV19|.|TRBJ2-1|.
CASSISRDNEQFF
TGTGCCAGTAGTATTTCCCGGGACAATGAGCAGTTCTTC
>TRBV18|.|TRBJ2-5|TRBD1
CASSTTGGSNSETQYF
TGTGCCAGCTCAACGACAGGGGGCTCGAATTCAGAGACCCAGTACTTC
>TRBV15|.|TRBJ2-7|TRBD2
CATSRDYMSGSYEQYF
TGTGCCACCAGCAGAGATTATATGAGCGGGAGCTACGAGCAGTACTTC
>TRBV5-1|once|TRBJ1-2|TRBD1
CASSFGGTATYGYTF
TGCGCCAGCAGCTTTGGAGGGACAGCTACCTATGGCTACACCTTC
>TRBV9|.|TRBJ2-7|.
CASGGRDSAYEQYF
TGTGCCAGCGGTGGCCGGGACTCTGCCTACGAGCAGTACTTC